A single sample gave rise to the 5 T cell receptor beta chains below, sequenced in a study of shared clonotypes between healthy human individuals. Assay used: immunoSEQ multiplex PCR; TCRdb lists only in-frame clones, some missing. The data contain 950,000 to 1,200,000 clones, 60% to 80% of them singletons. Sequencing used memory CD4+ T cells from PBMCs. The subset is: CD45RA-negative fraction. The receptor source for this set is a man between 18 and 29 years old in good health. Some clones in this sample may be carry-over from other donors' samples.

This clone was seen a few times. The sample contains more than one DNA sequence encoding this CDR3. The rearrangement uses TRBV2 and TRBJ2-7; 7 bases are shared with TRBD1. The ends lost 5 bases at V and 1 base at J; junction bases unmatched: 8. This CDR3 comprises 15 residues. Germline V lookup: CDR1 SNHLY, CDR2 FYNNEI. CDR3 in amino acids: CASSFDRASSYEQYF. In DNA form, the CDR3 reads TGTGCCAGCAGTTTTGACAGGGCTTCATCCTACGAGCAGTACTTC.

V and J are TRBV5-4 and TRBJ2-5; TRBD2 matches 11 bases. CDR1 is SGHNT and CDR2 is YYREEE in the germline V gene (reference sequence). The CDR3 runs to 16 residues. Germline trimming cut 5 bases from V and 5 bases from J; bases unmatched to any gene: 11. This chain's CDR3 is CASSPPTSGKGETQYF. The DNA of the CDR3 is TGTGCCAGCAGTCCCCCGACTAGCGGGAAGGGGGAGACCCAGTACTTC.

This clone was counted a few times. This same CDR3 is encoded by further DNA sequences in the sample. The J gene is TRBJ2-5, the V gene TRBV7-9; tentatively, D is TRBD2 (6 bases). The CDR3 runs 13 residues. Germline CDR1 and CDR2: SEHNR and FQNEAQ (reference sequence). V lost 0 bases, J lost 4 bases, and 6 bases lay in between. The CDR3 coding sequence is TGTGCCAGCAGCTTAGCGGGAGGAGAGACCCAGTACTTC. This sequence encodes CASSLAGGETQYF. The full variable domain, in which reference TRBV7-9 and TRBJ2-5 provide the parts outside the CDR3, is DTGVSQNPRHKITKRGQNVTFRCDPISEHNRLYWYRQTLGQGPEFLTYFQNEAQLEKSRLLSDRFSAERPKGSFSTLEIQRTEQGDSAMYLCASSLAGGETQYFGPGTRLLVL.

The CDR3 DNA reads TGTGCCAGCAGCTTATCCTTCAGGGGGGCAGGCTACACCTTC. This gives the protein CASSLSFRGAGYTF. This chain links TRBV7-3 with TRBJ1-2; TRBD1 matches 7 bases. Unmatched junction bases numbered 8, after V lost 2 bases and J lost 8 bases. The CDR3 sequence is 14 residues long. Germline V CDR1 and CDR2: SGHTA, FQGTGA.

The rearrangement uses TRBV6-1 and TRBJ2-1; possibly TRBD1 for D (7 bases). Germline CDR1 MNHNS, CDR2 SASEGT. This CDR3 region has 13 residues. Trimming took 6 bases from V and 4 from J, leaving 10 bases between them. The CDR3 nucleotides read TGTGCCAGCAGGTCAGGGGGGTACAATGAGCAGTTCTTC. Translation: CASRSGGYNEQFF.